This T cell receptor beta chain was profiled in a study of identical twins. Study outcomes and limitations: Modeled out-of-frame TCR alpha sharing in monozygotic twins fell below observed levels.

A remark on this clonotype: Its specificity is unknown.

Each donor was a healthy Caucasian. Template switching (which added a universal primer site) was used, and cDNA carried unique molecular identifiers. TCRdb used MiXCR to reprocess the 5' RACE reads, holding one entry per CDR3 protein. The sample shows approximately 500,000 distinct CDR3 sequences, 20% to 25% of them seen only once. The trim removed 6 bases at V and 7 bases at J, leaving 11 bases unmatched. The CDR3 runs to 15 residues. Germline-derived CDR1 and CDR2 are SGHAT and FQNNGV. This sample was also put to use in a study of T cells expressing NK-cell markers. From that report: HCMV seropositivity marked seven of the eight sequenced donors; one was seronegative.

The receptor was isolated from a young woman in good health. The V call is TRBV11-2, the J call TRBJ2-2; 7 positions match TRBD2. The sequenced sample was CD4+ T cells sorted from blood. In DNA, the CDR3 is TGTGCCAGCAGTTATCAAGCGGGATTGGGCGGGGAGCTGTTTTTT. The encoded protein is CASSYQAGLGGELFF.